The rows below give T cell receptor beta chains drawn from one sample of a study of a mutant IDH1 vaccine in newly diagnosed glioma. Assay used: immunoSEQ multiplex PCR; TCRdb lists only in-frame clones, some missing. The sample shows around 40,000 clones, 80% to 90% of them seen only once. Their cognate antigens are unknown. Specimen: PBMCs, collected from a glioma patient whose treatment included an IDH1 peptide vaccine. These receptors were collected from a man aged 40-49 years with glioma. Both conserved end residues are part of each CDR3. The order of the fields is V gene, D gene, clone size, J gene, CDR3 length, CDR3 DNA, CDR3 protein. A D gene is named only where the DNA matches it firmly. Size tells how often a clone was seen (once, few, many) or the class of an expanded clone, and some rows leave it out.

V: TRBV2
D: TRBD2
size: -
J: TRBJ2-5
length: 14
DNA: TGTGCCAGCAACCTGGAGCGGGGGCAAGAGACCCAGTACTTC
CDR3: CASNLERGQETQYF

V: TRBV6-5
D: TRBD1
size: -
J: TRBJ1-1
length: 15
DNA: TGTGCCAGCAGCCGACTCGGACAGGGGAACACTGAAGCTTTCTTT
CDR3: CASSRLGQGNTEAFF

V: TRBV5-3
D: TRBD1
size: -
J: TRBJ2-5
length: 13
DNA: TGTGCCAGAAGCTTGTCAGGGGGAGAGACCCAGTACTTC
CDR3: CARSLSGGETQYF

V: TRBV28
D: -
size: -
J: TRBJ2-3
length: 16
DNA: TGTGCCAGCAGTTCGTCTCTACAGGGACCCTCGGATACGCAGTATTTT
CDR3: CASSSSLQGPSDTQYF

V: TRBV7-3
D: -
size: -
J: TRBJ1-2
length: 15
DNA: TGTGCCAGCAGCCGAGGAGGTGGGGTGCGGGATGACTACACCTTC
CDR3: CASSRGGGVRDDYTF

V: TRBV7-2
D: -
size: -
J: TRBJ2-2
length: 15
DNA: TGTGCCAGCAGCTTAGTTCGCGGGTACACCGGGGAGCTGTTTTTT
CDR3: CASSLVRGYTGELFF

V: TRBV5-1
D: -
size: -
J: TRBJ2-1
length: 15
DNA: TGCGCCAGCAGCTTGACCCAGGGCGCTTACAATGAGCAGTTCTTC
CDR3: CASSLTQGAYNEQFF

V: TRBV14
D: -
size: -
J: TRBJ1-1
length: 14
DNA: TGTGCCAGCAGCCAAGATCTCAGGAGCACTGAAGCTTTCTTT
CDR3: CASSQDLRSTEAFF

V: TRBV4-3
D: TRBD1
size: once
J: TRBJ2-1
length: 18
DNA: TGCGCCAGCAGCCAAGATGTTTGGACAGGGGGCTTCTACAATGAGCAGTTCTTC
CDR3: CASSQDVWTGGFYNEQFF

V: TRBV5-1
D: TRBD1
size: -
J: TRBJ1-4
length: 14
DNA: TGCGCCAGCAGTGATAGACAGGGAGGGGAAAAACTGTTTTTT
CDR3: CASSDRQGGEKLFF

V: TRBV7-9
D: -
size: -
J: TRBJ1-4
length: 14
DNA: TGTGCCAGCAGTTTATCGGCAACTAATGAAAAACTGTTTTTT
CDR3: CASSLSATNEKLFF

V: TRBV7-9
D: -
size: -
J: TRBJ2-7
length: 12
DNA: TGTGCCAGCAGCTTCGGGCCCTACGAGCAGTACTTC
CDR3: CASSFGPYEQYF

V: TRBV27
D: -
size: few
J: TRBJ2-2
length: 14
DNA: TGTGCCAGCAGTTTATCGATCTGGACCGGGGAGCTGTTTTTT
CDR3: CASSLSIWTGELFF

V: TRBV7-9
D: -
size: -
J: TRBJ1-1
length: 13
DNA: TGTGCCAGCAGCTCTGCCGGGGACACTGAAGCTTTCTTT
CDR3: CASSSAGDTEAFF

V: TRBV2
D: TRBD1
size: -
J: TRBJ1-2
length: 13
DNA: TGTGCCAGCAGGACGGACAGGGAGGGCCGCTACACCTTC
CDR3: CASRTDREGRYTF

V: TRBV7-6
D: -
size: -
J: TRBJ1-5
length: 15
DNA: TGTGCCAGCAGCTTACGTCAGGGCCGGGGTCAGCCCCAGCATTTT
CDR3: CASSLRQGRGQPQHF

V: TRBV10-3
D: -
size: -
J: TRBJ2-6
length: 16
DNA: TGTGCCATCAGCAGTAACCGGGACTCTGGGGCCAACGTCCTGACTTTC
CDR3: CAISSNRDSGANVLTF

V: TRBV27
D: TRBD1
size: -
J: TRBJ1-5
length: 15
DNA: TGTGCCAGCAGCCGAGGGACAGAGGGCAATCAGCCCCAGCATTTT
CDR3: CASSRGTEGNQPQHF

V: TRBV7-9
D: -
size: -
J: TRBJ1-1
length: 13
DNA: TGTGCCAGCAGCTTAGAGGGGGACACTGAAGCTTTCTTT
CDR3: CASSLEGDTEAFF

V: TRBV6-1
D: TRBD1
size: -
J: TRBJ2-2
length: 14
DNA: TGTGCCAGCAGTGAAACAGGGGACACCGGGGAGCTGTTTTTT
CDR3: CASSETGDTGELFF

V: TRBV5-1
D: TRBD1
size: -
J: TRBJ2-2
length: 15
DNA: TGCGCCAGCAGCTTAACAGGGGGCGACACCGGGGAGCTGTTTTTT
CDR3: CASSLTGGDTGELFF

V: TRBV7-9
D: TRBD1
size: -
J: TRBJ2-4
length: 16
DNA: TGTGCCAGCAGCTTCGGGACAGGGGGCTTCAAAAACATTCAGTACTTC
CDR3: CASSFGTGGFKNIQYF

V: TRBV4-1
D: TRBD2
size: -
J: TRBJ2-3
length: 17
DNA: TGCGCCAGCAGCCAAGATTTTCTCCGGCGGGAGTCTGATACGCAGTATTTT
CDR3: CASSQDFLRRESDTQYF

V: TRBV10-2
D: -
size: -
J: TRBJ1-3
length: 14
DNA: TGCGCCAGCAGAACGGGCGAACCTGGAAACACCATATATTTT
CDR3: CASRTGEPGNTIYF

V: TRBV6-4
D: -
size: -
J: TRBJ1-1
length: 13
DNA: TGTGCCAGCAGTGACAGGGTCGGGGGTGAAGCTTTCTTT
CDR3: CASSDRVGGEAFF

V: TRBV10-3
D: -
size: medium-sized
J: TRBJ1-1
length: 14
DNA: TGTGCCATCAGTGACGGTATCCAGAACACTGAAGCTTTCTTT
CDR3: CAISDGIQNTEAFF

V: TRBV28
D: -
size: -
J: TRBJ1-3
length: 13
DNA: TGTGCCAGCAGGGACAGAAGTCTAAACACCATATATTTT
CDR3: CASRDRSLNTIYF

V: TRBV5-8
D: TRBD1
size: once
J: TRBJ1-4
length: 13
DNA: TGTGCCAGCACCCCTTGGACAGGTGAAAAACTGTTTTTT
CDR3: CASTPWTGEKLFF